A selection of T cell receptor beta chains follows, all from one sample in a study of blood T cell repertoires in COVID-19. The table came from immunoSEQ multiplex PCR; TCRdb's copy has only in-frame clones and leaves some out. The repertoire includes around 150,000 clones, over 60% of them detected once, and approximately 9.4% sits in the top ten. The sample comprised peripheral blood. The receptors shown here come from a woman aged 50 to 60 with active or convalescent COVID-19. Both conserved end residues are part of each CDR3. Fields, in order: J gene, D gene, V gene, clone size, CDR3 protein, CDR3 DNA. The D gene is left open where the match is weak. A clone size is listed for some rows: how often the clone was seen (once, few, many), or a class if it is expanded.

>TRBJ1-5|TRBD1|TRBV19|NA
CASSLQGAGNQPQHF
TGTGCCAGTAGTTTACAGGGGGCGGGCAATCAGCCCCAGCATTTT
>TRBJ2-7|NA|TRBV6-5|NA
CASSSYRVQSYEQYF
TGTGCCAGCAGTTCCTACAGGGTGCAATCCTACGAGCAGTACTTC
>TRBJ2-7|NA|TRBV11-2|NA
CASSFGRSSYEQYF
TGTGCCAGCAGCTTCGGCCGGAGCTCCTACGAGCAGTACTTC
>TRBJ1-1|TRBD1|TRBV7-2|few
CASSQGQPTLNTEAFF
TGTGCCAGCAGCCAGGGACAGCCCACACTTAACACTGAAGCTTTCTTT
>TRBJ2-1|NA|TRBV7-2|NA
CASSLPGGPKEQFF
TGTGCCAGCAGCTTACCTGGAGGGCCGAAAGAGCAGTTCTTC
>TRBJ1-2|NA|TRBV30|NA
CAWSNRVGYTF
TGTGCCTGGAGTAACAGGGTTGGCTACACCTTC
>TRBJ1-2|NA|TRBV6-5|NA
CASSPRQSSIGYTF
TGTGCCAGCAGCCCCAGACAGAGCTCCATAGGCTACACCTTC
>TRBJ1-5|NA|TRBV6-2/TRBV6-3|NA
CASSYWAGGRDNQPQHF
TGTGCCAGCAGTTACTGGGCAGGAGGCAGAGACAATCAGCCCCAGCATTTT
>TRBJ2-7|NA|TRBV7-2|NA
CASSPRWGDYEQYF
TGTGCCAGCAGCCCTCGGTGGGGGGACTACGAGCAGTACTTC
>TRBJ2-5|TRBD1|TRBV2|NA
CASSRTGTGAETQYF
TGTGCCAGCAGTCGTACCGGGACAGGGGCAGAGACCCAGTACTTC
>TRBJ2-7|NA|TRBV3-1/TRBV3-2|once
CASSKKDGAHEQYF
TGTGCCAGCAGCAAAAAAGACGGAGCCCACGAGCAGTACTTC
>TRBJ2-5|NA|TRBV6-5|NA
CASSLRRETQYF
TGTGCCAGCAGTTTAAGGCGGGAGACCCAGTACTTC
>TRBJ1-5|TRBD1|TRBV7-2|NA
CASSPRTGGEDQPQHF
TGTGCCAGCAGCCCTAGGACAGGGGGCGAGGATCAGCCCCAGCATTTT
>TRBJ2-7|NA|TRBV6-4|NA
CASSESIRRLIGRVGYEQYF
TGTGCCAGCAGTGAATCAATACGTCGGCTGATTGGGCGGGTAGGCTACGAGCAGTACTTC
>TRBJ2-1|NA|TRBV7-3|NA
CASSPRGSADSKFSYNEQFF
TGTGCCAGCAGCCCCCGAGGGTCAGCGGACAGCAAGTTCTCCTACAATGAGCAGTTCTTC
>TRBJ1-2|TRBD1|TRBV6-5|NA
CASREGARSYTF
TGTGCCAGCAGGGAGGGGGCGCGAAGCTACACCTTC
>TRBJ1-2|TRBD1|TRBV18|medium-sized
CASSPGTGVEGYTF
TGTGCCAGCTCACCGGGGACAGGGGTCGAGGGCTACACCTTC
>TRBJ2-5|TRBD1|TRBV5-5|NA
CASSSLTGAETQYF
TGTGCCAGCAGCTCGTTGACAGGGGCAGAGACCCAGTACTTC
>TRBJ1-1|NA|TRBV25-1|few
CASSATTGTGNTEAFF
TGTGCCAGCAGTGCTACGACCGGGACTGGGAACACTGAAGCTTTCTTT
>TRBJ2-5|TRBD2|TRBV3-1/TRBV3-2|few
CASSQDPSGGSTQYF
TGTGCCAGCAGCCAAGATCCCAGCGGGGGGTCGACCCAGTACTTC
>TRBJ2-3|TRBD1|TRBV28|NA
CASSLTRQGRTDTQYF
TGTGCCAGCAGTTTAACCCGACAGGGACGCACAGATACGCAGTATTTT
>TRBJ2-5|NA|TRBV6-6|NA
CASSYPPPETQYF
TGTGCCAGCAGTTACCCTCCCCCGGAGACCCAGTACTTC
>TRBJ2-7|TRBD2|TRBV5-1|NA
CASSLREVGNEQYF
TGCGCCAGCAGCCTACGGGAGGTTGGGAACGAGCAGTACTTC
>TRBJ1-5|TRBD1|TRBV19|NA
CASSIRGGDQPQHF
TGTGCCAGTAGTATCAGAGGGGGCGATCAGCCCCAGCATTTT
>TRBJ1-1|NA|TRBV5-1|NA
CASSIQGISTEAFF
TGCGCCAGCAGCATCCAGGGGATAAGCACTGAAGCTTTCTTT
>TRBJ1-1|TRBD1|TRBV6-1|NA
CASSEPRDRTVKTEAFF
TGTGCCAGCAGTGAACCCAGGGACAGGACCGTGAAAACTGAAGCTTTCTTT
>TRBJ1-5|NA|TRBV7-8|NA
CALGGAPNQPQHF
TGTGCCCTCGGGGGGGCCCCCAATCAGCCCCAGCATTTT
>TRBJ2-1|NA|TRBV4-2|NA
CASSQETNNEQFF
TGTGCCAGCAGCCAAGAAACTAACAATGAGCAGTTCTTC
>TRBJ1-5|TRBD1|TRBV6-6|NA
CASRGQQNNQPQHF
TGTGCCAGCAGGGGACAGCAAAATAATCAGCCCCAGCATTTT
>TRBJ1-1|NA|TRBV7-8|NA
CASSNREGAEAFF
TGTGCCAGCAGCAACAGGGAGGGTGCTGAAGCTTTCTTT
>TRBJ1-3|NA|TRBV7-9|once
CASSWARHSGNTIYF
TGTGCCAGCAGCTGGGCGCGTCACTCTGGAAACACCATATATTTT
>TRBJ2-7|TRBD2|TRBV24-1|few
CATSEGGSFYEQYF
TGTGCCACCAGTGAGGGCGGGAGTTTCTACGAGCAGTACTTC
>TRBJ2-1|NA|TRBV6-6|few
CASRETTGGYNEQFF
TGTGCCAGCAGGGAGACGACGGGTGGGTACAATGAGCAGTTCTTC
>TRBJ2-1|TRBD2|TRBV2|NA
CASSEGGSNEQFF
TGTGCCAGCAGTGAGGGGGGGTCCAATGAGCAGTTCTTC
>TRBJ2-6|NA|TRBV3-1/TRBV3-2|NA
CASSLALGPSGANVLTF
TGTGCCAGCAGTCTTGCACTAGGACCCTCTGGGGCCAACGTCCTGACTTTC
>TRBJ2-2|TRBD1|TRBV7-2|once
CASRPGTGSRELFF
TGTGCCAGCAGGCCCGGGACAGGCAGCCGCGAGCTGTTTTTT
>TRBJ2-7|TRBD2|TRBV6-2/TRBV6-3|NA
CASSVSGTYEQYF
TGTGCCAGCAGCGTTAGCGGGACGTACGAGCAGTACTTC
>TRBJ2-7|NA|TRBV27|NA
CASSLAFGGSKYEQYF
TGTGCCAGCAGCTTGGCATTTGGTGGGAGCAAATACGAGCAGTACTTC
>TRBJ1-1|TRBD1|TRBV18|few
CASSMGQGANTEAFF
TGTGCCAGCTCAATGGGACAGGGGGCGAACACTGAAGCTTTCTTT
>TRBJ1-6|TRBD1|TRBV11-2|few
CASSRDRDSPLHF
TGTGCCAGCAGCCGGGACAGGGATTCACCCCTCCACTTT
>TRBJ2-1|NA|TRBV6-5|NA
CASSLLGGEQFF
TGTGCCAGCAGTCTACTGGGGGGTGAGCAGTTCTTC
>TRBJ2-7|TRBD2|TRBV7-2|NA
CASSLARLAASYEQYF
TGTGCCAGCAGCTTAGCGCGACTAGCGGCTTCCTACGAGCAGTACTTC
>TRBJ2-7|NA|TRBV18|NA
CASSPPEGALPEQYF
TGTGCCAGCTCACCACCAGAAGGGGCCCTCCCCGAGCAGTACTTC
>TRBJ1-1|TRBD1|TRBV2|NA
CASDVQGRNTEAFF
TGTGCCAGCGACGTACAGGGGAGGAACACTGAAGCTTTCTTT
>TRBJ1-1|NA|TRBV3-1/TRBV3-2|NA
CASSQGRNTEAFF
TGTGCCAGCAGCCAGGGGAGGAACACTGAAGCTTTCTTT
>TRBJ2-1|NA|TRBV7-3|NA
CASSQDSGAHNEQFF
TGTGCCAGCAGCCAGGACAGCGGGGCCCACAATGAGCAGTTCTTC
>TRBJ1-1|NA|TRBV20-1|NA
CSATMSTEAFF
TGCAGTGCCACTATGTCCACTGAAGCTTTCTTT
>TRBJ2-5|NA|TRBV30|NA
CAWSGDSRETQYF
TGTGCCTGGAGTGGGGACTCCCGGGAGACCCAGTACTTC